This T cell receptor beta chain was sequenced during a study of T cell responses to AZD1222 COVID-19 vaccine. About the study: Pooled together were second doses at about 4 or about 12 weeks. Study-wide points: A mostly white British donor set with more females was recruited, and clonal diversity was possibly underestimated. Regions 160-218 and 743-854 dominated among vaccine-associated CD4 TCRs spanning spike. Recipients of two AZD1222 doses showed rising Spike-specific TCR breadth and depth.

Assay: immunoSEQ multiplex PCR; the TCRdb copy retains only in-frame clones and omits some. The data show fewer than 150,000 clones, roughly 84% seen once. To note about this clone: What it recognizes is unknown.

Germline V CDR1 and CDR2: LGHNA, YNFKEQ. This CDR3 contains 15 residues. V was pared by 0 bases and J by 3 bases, with 11 bases between. V is TRBV4-2 and J is TRBJ1-2; D is unresolved. The specimen was peripheral blood, collected on day 0 of AZD1222 vaccination. This receptor was identified in an adult in good health. The CDR3 region is CASSQDGQNDYGYTF. The CDR3 DNA follows: TGTGCCAGCAGCCAAGATGGGCAGAACGACTATGGCTACACCTTC.